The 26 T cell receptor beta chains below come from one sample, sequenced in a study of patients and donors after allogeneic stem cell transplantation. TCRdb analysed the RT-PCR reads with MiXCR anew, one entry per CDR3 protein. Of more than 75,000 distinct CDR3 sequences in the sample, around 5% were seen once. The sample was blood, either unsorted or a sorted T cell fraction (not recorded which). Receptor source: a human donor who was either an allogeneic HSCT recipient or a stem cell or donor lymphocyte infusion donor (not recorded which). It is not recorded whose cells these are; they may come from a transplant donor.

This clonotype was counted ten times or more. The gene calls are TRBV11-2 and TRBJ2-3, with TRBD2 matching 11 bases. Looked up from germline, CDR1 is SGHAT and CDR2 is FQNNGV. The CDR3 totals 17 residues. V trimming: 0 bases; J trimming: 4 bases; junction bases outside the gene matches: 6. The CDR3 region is CASSLDGTSGQADTQYF. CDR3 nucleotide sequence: TGTGCCAGCAGCTTAGATGGGACTAGCGGCCAGGCAGATACGCAGTATTTT.

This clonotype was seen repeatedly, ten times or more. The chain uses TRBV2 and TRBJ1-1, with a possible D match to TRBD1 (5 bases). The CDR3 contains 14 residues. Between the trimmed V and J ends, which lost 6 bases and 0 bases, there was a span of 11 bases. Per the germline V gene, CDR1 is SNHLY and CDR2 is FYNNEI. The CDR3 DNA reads TGTGCCAGCAGGATGACAGACATGAACACTGAAGCTTTCTTT. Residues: CASRMTDMNTEAFF.

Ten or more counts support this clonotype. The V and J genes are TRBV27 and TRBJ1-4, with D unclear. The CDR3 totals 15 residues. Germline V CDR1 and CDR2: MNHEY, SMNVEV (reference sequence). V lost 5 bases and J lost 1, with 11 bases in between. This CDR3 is CASSPDMGTNEKLFF. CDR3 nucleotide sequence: TGTGCCAGCAGTCCCGACATGGGAACTAATGAAAAACTGTTTTTT.

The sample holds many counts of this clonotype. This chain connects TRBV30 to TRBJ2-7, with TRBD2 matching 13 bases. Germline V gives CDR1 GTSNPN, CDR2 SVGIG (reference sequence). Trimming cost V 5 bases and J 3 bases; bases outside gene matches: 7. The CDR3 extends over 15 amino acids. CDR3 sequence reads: CAWASGTSGIYEQYF. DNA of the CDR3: TGTGCCTGGGCATCCGGGACTAGCGGGATCTACGAGCAGTACTTC.

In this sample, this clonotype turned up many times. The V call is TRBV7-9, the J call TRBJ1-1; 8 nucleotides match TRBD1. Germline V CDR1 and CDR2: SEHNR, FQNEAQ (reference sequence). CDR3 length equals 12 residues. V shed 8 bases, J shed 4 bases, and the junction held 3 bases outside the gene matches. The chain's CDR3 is CASRTGGTEAFF. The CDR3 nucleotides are TGTGCCAGCCGTACAGGGGGCACTGAAGCTTTCTTT. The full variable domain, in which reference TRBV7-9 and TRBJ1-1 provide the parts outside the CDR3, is DTGVSQNPRHKITKRGQNVTFRCDPISEHNRLYWYRQTLGQGPEFLTYFQNEAQLEKSRLLSDRFSAERPKGSFSTLEIQRTEQGDSAMYLCASRTGGTEAFFGQGTRLTVV.

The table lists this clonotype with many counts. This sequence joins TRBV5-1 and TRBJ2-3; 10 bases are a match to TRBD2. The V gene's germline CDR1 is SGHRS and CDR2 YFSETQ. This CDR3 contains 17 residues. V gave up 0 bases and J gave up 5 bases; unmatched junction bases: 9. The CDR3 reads CASSLVKLAGAIDTQYF. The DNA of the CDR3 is TGCGCCAGCAGCTTGGTAAAGCTAGCGGGAGCGATAGATACGCAGTATTTT.

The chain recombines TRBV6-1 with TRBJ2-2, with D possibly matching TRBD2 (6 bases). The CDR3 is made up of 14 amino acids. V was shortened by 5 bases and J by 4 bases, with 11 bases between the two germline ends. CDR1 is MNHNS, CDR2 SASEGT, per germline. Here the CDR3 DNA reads TGTGCCAGCAGTCGCGGGGCGATCACCGGGGAGCTGTTTTTT. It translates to CASSRGAITGELFF.

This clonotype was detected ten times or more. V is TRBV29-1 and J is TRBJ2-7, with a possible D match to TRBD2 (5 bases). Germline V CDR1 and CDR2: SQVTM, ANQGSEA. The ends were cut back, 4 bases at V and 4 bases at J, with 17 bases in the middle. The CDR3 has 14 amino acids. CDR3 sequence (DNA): TGCAGCGTTGGCCGCGGCGGAGGCGAGTACGAGCAGTACTTC. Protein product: CSVGRGGGEYEQYF.

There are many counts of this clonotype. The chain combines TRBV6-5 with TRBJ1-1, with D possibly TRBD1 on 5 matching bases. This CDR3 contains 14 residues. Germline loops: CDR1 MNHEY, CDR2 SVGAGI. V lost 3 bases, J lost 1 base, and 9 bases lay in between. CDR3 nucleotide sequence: TGTGCCAGCAGTTATCAGGGAAAGAACACTGAAGCTTTCTTT. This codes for CASSYQGKNTEAFF.

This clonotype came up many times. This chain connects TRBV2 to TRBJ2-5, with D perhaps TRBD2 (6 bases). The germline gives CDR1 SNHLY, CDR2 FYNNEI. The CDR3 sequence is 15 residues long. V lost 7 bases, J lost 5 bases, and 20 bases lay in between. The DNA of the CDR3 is TGTGCCAGCAAAGGAGGCACCCTCCGGGGGGAGACCCAGTACTTC. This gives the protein CASKGGTLRGETQYF.

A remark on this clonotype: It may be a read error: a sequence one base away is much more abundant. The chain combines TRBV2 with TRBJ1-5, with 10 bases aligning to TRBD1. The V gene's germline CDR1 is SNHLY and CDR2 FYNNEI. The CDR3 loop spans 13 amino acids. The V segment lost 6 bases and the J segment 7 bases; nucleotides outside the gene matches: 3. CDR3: CASRRQGAQPQHF. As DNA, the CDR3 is TGTGCCAGCAGACGACAGGGGGCCCAGCCCCAGCATTTT.

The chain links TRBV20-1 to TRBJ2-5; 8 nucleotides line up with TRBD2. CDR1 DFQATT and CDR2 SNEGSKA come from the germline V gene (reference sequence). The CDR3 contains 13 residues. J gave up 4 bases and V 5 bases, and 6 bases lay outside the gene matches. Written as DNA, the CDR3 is TGCAGTGCTGCGGGGGGCCGCCTAGAGACCCAGTACTTC. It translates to CSAAGGRLETQYF.

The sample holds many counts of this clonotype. The chain's CDR3 is CSAIDLNYGYTF. The DNA for the CDR3 is TGCAGTGCTATAGACCTTAACTATGGCTACACCTTC. The gene calls are TRBV20-1 and TRBJ1-2; D is unclear. This CDR3 comprises 12 residues. Germline CDR1 and CDR2: DFQATT and SNEGSKA (reference sequence). V was trimmed by 4 bases and J by 1 base, leaving 7 bases between them.

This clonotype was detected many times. CDR3 amino acids: CASSPADSKFEAFF. In DNA, the CDR3 is TGCGCCAGCAGCCCCGCGGACAGTAAATTTGAAGCTTTCTTT. V gene TRBV4-1 combines with J gene TRBJ1-1; D is possibly TRBD1 (6 bases). The germline V and J ends were trimmed by 4 bases and 7 bases, with 16 bases remaining between them. Germline V lookup: CDR1 MGHRA, CDR2 YSYEKL. This CDR3 is 14 amino acids long.

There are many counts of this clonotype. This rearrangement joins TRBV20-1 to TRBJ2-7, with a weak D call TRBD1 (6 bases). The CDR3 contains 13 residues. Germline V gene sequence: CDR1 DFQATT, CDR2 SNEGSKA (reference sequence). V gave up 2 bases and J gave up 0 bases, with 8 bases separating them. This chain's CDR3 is CSARTGSSYEQYF. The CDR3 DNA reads TGCAGTGCTAGAACAGGGAGCTCCTACGAGCAGTACTTC.

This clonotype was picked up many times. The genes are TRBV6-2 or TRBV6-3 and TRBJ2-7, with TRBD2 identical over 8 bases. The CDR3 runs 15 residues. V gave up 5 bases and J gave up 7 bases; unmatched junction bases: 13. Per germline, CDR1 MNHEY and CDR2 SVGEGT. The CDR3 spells CASSDPSGPYKEQYF. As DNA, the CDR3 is TGTGCCAGCAGTGACCCTAGCGGGCCGTACAAGGAGCAGTACTTC.

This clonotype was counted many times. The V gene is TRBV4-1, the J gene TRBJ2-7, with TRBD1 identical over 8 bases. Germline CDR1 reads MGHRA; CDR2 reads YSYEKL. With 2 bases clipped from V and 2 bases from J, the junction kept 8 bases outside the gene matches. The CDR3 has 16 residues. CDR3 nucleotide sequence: TGCGCCAGCAGCCAAAGAATCCCCAGGGGGCCCTACGAGCAGTACTTC. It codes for CASSQRIPRGPYEQYF.

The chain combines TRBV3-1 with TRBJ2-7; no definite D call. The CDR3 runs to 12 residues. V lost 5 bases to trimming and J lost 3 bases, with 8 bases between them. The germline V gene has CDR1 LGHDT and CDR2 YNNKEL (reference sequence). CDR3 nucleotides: TGTGCCAGCAGCTTCTCGGACTACGAGCAGTACTTC. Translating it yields CASSFSDYEQYF.

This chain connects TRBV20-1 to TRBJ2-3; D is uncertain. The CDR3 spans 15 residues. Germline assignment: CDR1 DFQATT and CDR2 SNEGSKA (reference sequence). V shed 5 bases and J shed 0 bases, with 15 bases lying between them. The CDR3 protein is CSAADIAWSTDTQYF. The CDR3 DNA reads TGCAGTGCTGCAGACATCGCGTGGAGCACAGATACGCAGTATTTT.

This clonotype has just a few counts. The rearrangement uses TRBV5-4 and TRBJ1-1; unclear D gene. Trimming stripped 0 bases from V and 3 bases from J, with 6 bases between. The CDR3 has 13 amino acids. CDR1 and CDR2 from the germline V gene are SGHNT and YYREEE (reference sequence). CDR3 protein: CASSLGRDTEAFF. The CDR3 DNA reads TGTGCCAGCAGCTTGGGCCGAGACACTGAAGCTTTCTTT.

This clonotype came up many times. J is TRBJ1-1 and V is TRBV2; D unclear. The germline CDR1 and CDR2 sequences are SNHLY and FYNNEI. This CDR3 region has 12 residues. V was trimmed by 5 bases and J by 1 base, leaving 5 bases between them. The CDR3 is CASSRQNTEAFF. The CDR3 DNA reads TGTGCCAGCAGTCGACAGAACACTGAAGCTTTCTTT.

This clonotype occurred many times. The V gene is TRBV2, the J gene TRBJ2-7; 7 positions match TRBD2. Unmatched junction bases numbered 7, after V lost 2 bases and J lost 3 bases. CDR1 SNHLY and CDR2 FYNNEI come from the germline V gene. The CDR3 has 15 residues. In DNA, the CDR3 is TGTGCCAGCAGTGAACGCGGGGGACGAGTCTACGAGCAGTACTTC. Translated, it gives CASSERGGRVYEQYF.

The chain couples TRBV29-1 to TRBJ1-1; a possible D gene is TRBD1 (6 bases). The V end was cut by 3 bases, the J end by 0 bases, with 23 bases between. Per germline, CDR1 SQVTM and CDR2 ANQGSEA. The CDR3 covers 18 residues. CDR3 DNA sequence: TGCAGCGTTGACCCTAGGGGGGTTTTGCCCTTAGTGAACACTGAAGCTTTCTTT. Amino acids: CSVDPRGVLPLVNTEAFF.

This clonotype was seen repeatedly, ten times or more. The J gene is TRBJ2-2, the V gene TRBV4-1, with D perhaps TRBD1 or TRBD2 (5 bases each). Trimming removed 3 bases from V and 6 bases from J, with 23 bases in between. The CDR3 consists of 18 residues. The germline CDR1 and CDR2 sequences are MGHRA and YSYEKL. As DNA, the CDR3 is TGCGCCAGCAGCCACGATCCAAGGCAGGGAGAATACGCCGGGGAGCTGTTTTTT. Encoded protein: CASSHDPRQGEYAGELFF.

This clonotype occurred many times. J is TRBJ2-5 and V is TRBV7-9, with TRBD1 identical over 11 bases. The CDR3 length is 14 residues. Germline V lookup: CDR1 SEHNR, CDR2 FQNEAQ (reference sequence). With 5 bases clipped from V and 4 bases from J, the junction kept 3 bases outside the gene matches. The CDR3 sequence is CASSKGQGVETQYF. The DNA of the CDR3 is TGTGCCAGCAGCAAGGGACAGGGGGTAGAGACCCAGTACTTC.

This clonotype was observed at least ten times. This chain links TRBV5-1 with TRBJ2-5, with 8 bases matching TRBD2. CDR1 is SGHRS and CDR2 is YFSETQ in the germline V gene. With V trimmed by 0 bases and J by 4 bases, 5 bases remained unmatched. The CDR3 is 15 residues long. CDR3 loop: CASSLGSGGGETQYF. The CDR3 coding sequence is TGCGCCAGCAGCTTGGGGAGCGGGGGAGGAGAGACCCAGTACTTC.